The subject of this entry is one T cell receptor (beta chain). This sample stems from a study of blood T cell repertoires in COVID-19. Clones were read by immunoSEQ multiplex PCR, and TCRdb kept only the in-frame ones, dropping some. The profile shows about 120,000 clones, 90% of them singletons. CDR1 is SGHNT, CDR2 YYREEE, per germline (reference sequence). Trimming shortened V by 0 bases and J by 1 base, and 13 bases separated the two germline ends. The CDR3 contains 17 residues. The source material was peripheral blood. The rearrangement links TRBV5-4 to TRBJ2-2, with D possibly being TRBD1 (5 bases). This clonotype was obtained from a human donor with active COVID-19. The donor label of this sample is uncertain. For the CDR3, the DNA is TGTGCCAGCAGCTTGGACGGGCGGCAGGGGAACACCGGGGAGCTGTTTTTT. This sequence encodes CASSLDGRQGNTGELFF.